This TCR beta chain is drawn from a study of cytomegalovirus exposure and HLA in healthy donors (dated by TCRdb to the late 2010s). The study in broad terms: In an earlier analysis of approximately 500 of the donors, 276 Gb of sequence data and 100 million or so unique TCR beta sequences from 150 million to 200 million T cells were reported. Approximately 300 gigabases of sequencing data and around 80 million unique TCR sequences made up an early release that covered about 640 HLA-typed donors. Among the roughly 400 genotyped donors, 75% to 90% belonged to the genetic ancestry cluster associated with self-reported Caucasian donors. The study aimed to test whether signatures of past pathogen exposure could be identified by cataloging public T cell receptors. The study used immunosequencing to profile the T cell repertoires of several hundred subjects and linked those repertoires to cytomegalovirus serostatus. In addition to the first cohort of 650 to 750 subjects, a separate validation cohort of 120 different subjects was used. To predict cytomegalovirus infection status, the study combined high-throughput TCR immunosequencing, statistical association of individual TCRs with disease status, and machine learning. To study patterns of TCR occurrence, a later analysis re-analyzed previously published TCR beta repertoires from just over 650 donors and added high-resolution HLA genotyping. In the later analysis, no new phenotypic data were used to find candidate immune exposures; instead, reliance was placed on TCR beta sequences and their occurrence across donors. In an earlier analysis of 550 to 700 of the donors, high-throughput TCR beta sequencing was used to judge whether each TCR beta V gene segment behaved as functional or pseudogenic. Donor age, sex, ethnicity and CMV serostatus were collected together with the repertoire data. A later genetic analysis took genome-wide SNP genotypes for about 65% of the 666 donors and used that subset as a discovery cohort. Every repertoire in the discovery cohort had been generated on one and the same sequencing platform. HLA typing included class I and class II loci at four-digit resolution. The number of donors typed differed by locus, with 629-630 for A, B, C, DRB1 and DQB1, around 500 for DQA1, 606 for DPA1, and 472 for DPB1. Four to six DR-DQ haplotypes were handled as single units for association and clustering, since linkage in the cohort was strong. On average, around 230,000 unique TCR beta nucleotide sequences were sequenced per donor among a few hundred genotyped donors of the cohort, with 15% to 20% of those sequences being non-productive. Broader findings and caveats from the paper: Some IMGT-functional V segments, including TRBV6-2 and TRBV6-3, could not be told apart with the 87-base-pair reads, so those segments were excluded. A further reported finding was that TCR beta sequences accurately predicted the HLA-A and HLA-B alleles for most subjects in the first cohort. The authors suggested that the approach could potentially be generalized to other disease states and immunological phenotypes. A later analysis found that HLA-associated TCR beta chains were more clonally expanded and had lower generation probabilities than equally common non-associated chains. Most TCR sequences were seen in very few donors, while some public TCRs were found in many individuals. Roughly uniform sequencing depth across donors was assumed in presence/absence analyses, although this assumption may not hold. A cluster of highly shared sequence variants was judged likely to represent a technical artifact of the sequencing pipeline. An association between a missense DCLRE1C variant and V-gene and J-gene trimming of TCR beta chains was found in a later genetic analysis and replicated in an independent cohort. The classifier was reported to diagnose cytomegalovirus status with high specificity and sensitivity in both the original and validation cohorts. This cohort had only TCR beta chains sequenced, and the lack of alpha or paired-chain data limited which features could be detected. Most CMV-associated TCR beta chains appeared to be HLA-restricted in a later analysis, and the HLA associations seemed to be driven largely by CMV exposure. The only immune exposure information available for the cohort was CMV serostatus. At a false discovery rate of 0.05, a later analysis linked some 17,000 TCR beta sequences to specific HLA alleles. In the study, around 150 TCR beta chains were listed as associated with cytomegalovirus. The earlier analysis of nearly 600 of the donors excluded around 17 rarely observed V segments, including chromosome 9 orphons, because counts were too low. In a later analysis, several top co-occurrence clusters were reported to appear linked to parvovirus B19, influenza, CMV and Epstein-Barr virus. In a later analysis, TCR association rates were found to vary across HLA loci, with the most associated TCRs seen for DRB1 alleles and the fewest for HLA-C alleles. Compared with the approximately 600-donor mean, donors in an Asian-associated ancestry cluster had fewer N-insertions in productive TCRs, according to a later genetic analysis. Correlated functional status among segregating V segments might be attributable to linkage disequilibrium, but an unknown experimental factor could not be ruled out. In an earlier analysis of roughly 500 of the donors, most TCR beta V segments appeared in productive rearrangements about 87% or about 30% of the time, broadly matching IMGT annotations. When HLA alleles, especially DR and DQ, strongly co-occurred, attributing TCR associations to individual alleles was difficult. In vitro tests confirmed that a few of the cytomegalovirus-associated TCR beta chains recognize cytomegalovirus antigens. Because some donors lacked HLA typing at each locus, the association tests relied only on the typed subset.

The library came from the immunoSEQ multiplex PCR assay. A mixture of 60 forward primers for TCR Vbeta segments and 13 reverse primers for TCR Jbeta segments was used in the multiplex PCR. The CDR3 region of rearranged TCR beta genes was amplified from genomic DNA by a multiplex PCR assay. The Illumina HiSeq System was used to sequence the amplified TCR beta libraries as 87-base-pair reads. The authors processed their data as follows. A later analysis counted around 72 million unique TCR beta chains across the 666 repertoires, and roughly 9.9 million of these chains were shared by at least two donors. To remove PCR and sequencing errors, raw reads were error-corrected and collapsed into unique sequences using a nearest-neighbor algorithm that merged closely related sequences. V, D and J gene segments were assigned by aligning CDR3 sequences to IMGT reference sequences. For a sequence to be retained, at least a six-nucleotide match to both a V gene segment and a J gene segment was required. Rearrangements were called productive when the CDR3 lacked stop codons and stayed in frame with V and J; all others were non-productive. Following IMGT convention, CDR3 was defined as the stretch from the second conserved V-encoded cysteine up to the conserved J-encoded phenylalanine. Sequences without an unambiguous match to a single V gene segment were excluded from the earlier analysis of a few hundred of the donors. In an earlier analysis of 450 to 700 of the donors, V segments were called functional above 56.7% productive rearrangements and were called segregating when the between-donor standard deviation exceeded 5%. A statistical classification framework was developed to diagnose cytomegalovirus status using the catalog of TCR beta chain sequences. V and J gene assignment, in a later analysis, came from comparing TCR nucleotide sequences with IMGT/GENE-DB human TR gene sequences. The TCRdist pipeline was used in a later analysis to assign CDR3 sequences and most-parsimonious VDJ recombination scenarios. In a later analysis, each TCR beta chain was defined by its CDR3 amino acid sequence together with its V-gene family, and reads without a unique V-gene family were excluded. A later analysis removed over 500 highly shared, low-generation-probability nucleotide sequences to deal with suspected cross-contamination and a sequencing artifact. In a later analysis, a clonal expansion index for each public chain was calculated from normalized within-repertoire ranks of inferred template counts. In a later analysis, generation probabilities were computed with a VDJ recombination model fitted to out-of-frame rearrangements, and the resulting probabilities were checked against IGoR. In a later analysis, hypergeometric tests were used to score TCR-TCR, TCR-HLA and TCR-CMV co-occurrence, with a repertoire-size bias correction applied to TCR pairs. A later analysis estimated false discovery rates by permuting HLA or CMV assignments 20 times. A later analysis grouped co-occurring TCRs with DBSCAN, adding TCRdist sequence similarity when clustering within HLA-allele-positive subsets. Repertoires with fewer than 30,000 or more than 120,000 public chains were left out of co-occurrence clustering, as were about five repertoires with anomalous nucleotide sharing. The source is immuneACCESS, and TCRdb retained only in-frame sequences with V and J called. Part of the clones is not carried over; for the studies checked, unresolved V genes explain less than half of this, and the remainder is unexplained. Clone size and V and J calls were adopted from that table, with D and trimming inferred from the DNA. Recorded for this sample are about 170,000 clones; about 73% of them occurred a single time. Jointly, the top ten make up under 15% of the sample.

Concerning this clone itself: Its cognate antigen has yet to be identified. The sample holds no much larger clone one base away, and base qualities are not on file.

V has 5 bases trimmed and J has 11 bases trimmed; junction bases matching no gene number 9. The CDR3 goes from the cysteine to the phenylalanine over 14 residues. Only CDR3 DNA remains: 42 bases, in frame from the first base. For CDR1 and CDR2, the germline V gene (reference sequence) lists GTSNPN and SVGIG. In total, roughly 670 healthy bone marrow donors made up the cohort. At the time of sampling, all cohort members were nominally healthy, though unrecorded immune exposures were likely present. The donor tested CMV seropositive and was one of the 289 seropositive cohort members. A peripheral blood sample was provided by each donor, and peripheral blood mononuclear cells were used for TCR beta sequencing. The Qiagen DNeasy Blood Extraction Kit was used to extract genomic DNA from the blood cell samples.

The receptor was derived from a woman in her 50s in good health and CMV-seropositive. Recombination connected TRBV30 to TRBJ1-6; TRBD1 fits 10 bases in the junction. What was sequenced was PBMCs. The DNA is TGTGCCTGGGACAGGGGGCGCGTTCATCCACCCCTCCACTTT. Its product reads: CAWDRGRVHPPLHF.